This T cell receptor (beta chain) was captured by sequencing in a study of shared clonotypes between healthy human individuals. V was shortened by 3 bases and J by 6 bases, with 9 bases between the two germline ends. CDR3 length: 13 amino acids. CDR1 is MDHEN, CDR2 SYDVKM, per germline. Libraries were prepared by immunoSEQ multiplex PCR; TCRdb keeps only in-frame clonotypes and omits some of them. Found here are a few million clones, almost 96% of them singletons; the top ten hold approximately 0.13%. The source is a young man in good health. The chain couples TRBV28 to TRBJ1-5, with unresolved D. The sequenced material came from naive CD4+ T cells sorted from blood. Regarding subset: CD45RA+ positively selected. CDR3 DNA sequence: TGTGCCAGCAGTTTTTCCGGCATTCAGCCCCAGCATTTT. Its translation: CASSFSGIQPQHF.